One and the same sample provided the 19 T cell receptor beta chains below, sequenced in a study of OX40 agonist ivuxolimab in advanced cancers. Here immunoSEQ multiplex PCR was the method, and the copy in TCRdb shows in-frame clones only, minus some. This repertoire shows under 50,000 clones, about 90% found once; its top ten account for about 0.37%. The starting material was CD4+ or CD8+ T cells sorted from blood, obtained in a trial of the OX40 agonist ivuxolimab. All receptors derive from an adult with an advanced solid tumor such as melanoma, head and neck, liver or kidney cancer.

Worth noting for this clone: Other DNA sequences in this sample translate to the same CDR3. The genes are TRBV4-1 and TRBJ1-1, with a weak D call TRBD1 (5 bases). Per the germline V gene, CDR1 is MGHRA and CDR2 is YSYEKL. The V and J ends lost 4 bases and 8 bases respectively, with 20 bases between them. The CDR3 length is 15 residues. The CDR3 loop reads CASSPSPRGKEEAFF. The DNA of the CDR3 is TGCGCCAGCAGCCCGTCCCCAAGGGGTAAGGAGGAAGCTTTCTTT.

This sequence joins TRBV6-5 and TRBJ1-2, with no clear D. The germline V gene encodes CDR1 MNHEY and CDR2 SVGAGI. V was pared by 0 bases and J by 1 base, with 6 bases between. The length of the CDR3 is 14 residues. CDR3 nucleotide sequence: TGTGCCAGCAGTTACTCCGGGCGTAACTATGGCTACACCTTC. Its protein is CASSYSGRNYGYTF.

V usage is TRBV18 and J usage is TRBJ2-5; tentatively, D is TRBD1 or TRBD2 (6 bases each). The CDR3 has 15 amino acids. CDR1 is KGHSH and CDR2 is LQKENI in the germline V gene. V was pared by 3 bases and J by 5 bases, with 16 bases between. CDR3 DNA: TGTGCCAGCTCACCGGGAGACGGGGGCAGGGAGACCCAGTACTTC. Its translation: CASSPGDGGRETQYF.

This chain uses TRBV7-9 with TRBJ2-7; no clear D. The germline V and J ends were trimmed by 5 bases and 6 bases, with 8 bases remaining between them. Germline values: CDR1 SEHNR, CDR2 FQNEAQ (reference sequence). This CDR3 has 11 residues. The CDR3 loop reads CASSRDTEQYF. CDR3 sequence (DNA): TGTGCCAGCAGCAGAGACACCGAGCAGTACTTC.

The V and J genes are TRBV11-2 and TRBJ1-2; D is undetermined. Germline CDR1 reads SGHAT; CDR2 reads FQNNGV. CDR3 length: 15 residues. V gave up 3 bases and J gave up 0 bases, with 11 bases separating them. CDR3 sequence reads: CASSFLLAANYGYTF. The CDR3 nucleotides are TGTGCCAGCAGCTTCCTTTTGGCTGCTAACTATGGCTACACCTTC.

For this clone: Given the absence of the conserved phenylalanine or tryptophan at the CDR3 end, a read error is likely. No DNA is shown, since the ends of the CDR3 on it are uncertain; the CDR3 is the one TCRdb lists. This CDR3 is CASSPPSGQTIFRRKGR. The chain has TRBV21-1 and TRBJ2-3; TRBD2 is taken as the D call from the table, unchecked against the DNA. TRBV21-1 is noted as a pseudogene. A total of 17 residues make up the CDR3, ends included.

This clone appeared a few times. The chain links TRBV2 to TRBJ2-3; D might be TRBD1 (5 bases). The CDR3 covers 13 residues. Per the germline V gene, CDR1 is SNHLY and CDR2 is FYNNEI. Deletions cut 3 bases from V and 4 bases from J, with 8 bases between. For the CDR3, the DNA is TGTGCCAGCAGTGACAAGGGGCCAGATACGCAGTATTTT. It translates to CASSDKGPDTQYF.

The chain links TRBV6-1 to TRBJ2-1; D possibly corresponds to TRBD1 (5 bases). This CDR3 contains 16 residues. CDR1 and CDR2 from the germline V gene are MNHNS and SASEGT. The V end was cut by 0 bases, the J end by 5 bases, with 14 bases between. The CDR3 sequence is CASSEARTLIDNEQFF. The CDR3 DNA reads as TGTGCCAGCAGTGAAGCACGGACATTAATTGACAATGAGCAGTTCTTC.

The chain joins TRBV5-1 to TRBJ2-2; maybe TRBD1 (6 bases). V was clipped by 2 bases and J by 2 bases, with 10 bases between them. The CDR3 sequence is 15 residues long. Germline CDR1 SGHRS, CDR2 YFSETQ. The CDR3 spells CASSFPDSNTGELFF. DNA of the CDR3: TGCGCCAGCAGCTTTCCGGACAGTAACACCGGGGAGCTGTTTTTT.

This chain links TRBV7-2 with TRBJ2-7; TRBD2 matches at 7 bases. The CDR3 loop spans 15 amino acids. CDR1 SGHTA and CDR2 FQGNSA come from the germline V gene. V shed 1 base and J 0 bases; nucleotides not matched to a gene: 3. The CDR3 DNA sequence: TGTGCCAGCAGCTTAGGCGGGACTAACTCCTACGAGCAGTACTTC. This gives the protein CASSLGGTNSYEQYF.

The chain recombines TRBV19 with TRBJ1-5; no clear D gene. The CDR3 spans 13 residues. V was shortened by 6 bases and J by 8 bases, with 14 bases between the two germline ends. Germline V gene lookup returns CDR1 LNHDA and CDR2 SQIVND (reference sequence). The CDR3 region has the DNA TGTGCCAGTAGCAGCGCCGGGAGGGAGCCCCAGCATTTT. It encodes CASSSAGREPQHF.

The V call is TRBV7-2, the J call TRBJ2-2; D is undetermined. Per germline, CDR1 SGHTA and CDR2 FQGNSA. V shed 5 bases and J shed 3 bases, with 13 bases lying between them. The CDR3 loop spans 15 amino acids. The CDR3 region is CASSRAPADTGELFF. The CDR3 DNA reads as TGTGCCAGCAGCCGGGCCCCGGCCGACACCGGGGAGCTGTTTTTT.

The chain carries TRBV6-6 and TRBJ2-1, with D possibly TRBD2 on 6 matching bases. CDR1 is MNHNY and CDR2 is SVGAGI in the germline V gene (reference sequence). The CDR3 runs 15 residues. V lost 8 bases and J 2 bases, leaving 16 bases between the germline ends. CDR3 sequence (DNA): TGTGCCAGCGCCTTACAGCCGGGGGCCTACAATGAGCAGTTCTTC. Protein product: CASALQPGAYNEQFF.

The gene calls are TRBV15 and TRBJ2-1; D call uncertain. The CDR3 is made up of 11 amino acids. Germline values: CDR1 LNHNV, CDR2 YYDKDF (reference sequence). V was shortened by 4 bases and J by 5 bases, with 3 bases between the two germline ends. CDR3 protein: CATSTNNEQFF. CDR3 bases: TGTGCCACCAGCACGAACAATGAGCAGTTCTTC.

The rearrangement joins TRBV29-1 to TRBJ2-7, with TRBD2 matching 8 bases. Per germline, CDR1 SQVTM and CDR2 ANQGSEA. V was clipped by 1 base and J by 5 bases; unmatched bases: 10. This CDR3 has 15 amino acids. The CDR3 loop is CSVEGVRGGRDEQYF. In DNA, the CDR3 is TGCAGCGTTGAAGGGGTACGGGGGGGCAGAGACGAGCAGTACTTC.

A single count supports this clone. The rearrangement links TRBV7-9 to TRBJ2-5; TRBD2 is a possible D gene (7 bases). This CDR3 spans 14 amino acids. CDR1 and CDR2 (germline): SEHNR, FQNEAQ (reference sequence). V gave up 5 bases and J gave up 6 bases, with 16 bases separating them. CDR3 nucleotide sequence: TGTGCCAGCAGCCTGGGGGGGCAGATCCAGACCCAGTACTTC. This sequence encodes CASSLGGQIQTQYF. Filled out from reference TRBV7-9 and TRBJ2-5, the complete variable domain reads DTGVSQNPRHKITKRGQNVTFRCDPISEHNRLYWYRQTLGQGPEFLTYFQNEAQLEKSRLLSDRFSAERPKGSFSTLEIQRTEQGDSAMYLCASSLGGQIQTQYFGPGTRLLVL.

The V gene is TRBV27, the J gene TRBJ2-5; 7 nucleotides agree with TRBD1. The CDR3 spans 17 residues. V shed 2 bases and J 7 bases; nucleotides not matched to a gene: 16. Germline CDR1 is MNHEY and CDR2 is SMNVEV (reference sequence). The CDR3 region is CASSLRVGQRGWGTQYF. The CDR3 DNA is TGTGCCAGCAGTTTAAGAGTGGGACAGAGGGGGTGGGGGACCCAGTACTTC.

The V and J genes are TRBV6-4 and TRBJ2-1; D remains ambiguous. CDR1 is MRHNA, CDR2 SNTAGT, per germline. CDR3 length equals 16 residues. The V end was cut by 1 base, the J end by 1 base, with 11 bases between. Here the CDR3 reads CASSDFVGISYNEQFF. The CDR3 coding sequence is TGTGCCAGCAGTGACTTCGTTGGGATTTCCTACAATGAGCAGTTCTTC.

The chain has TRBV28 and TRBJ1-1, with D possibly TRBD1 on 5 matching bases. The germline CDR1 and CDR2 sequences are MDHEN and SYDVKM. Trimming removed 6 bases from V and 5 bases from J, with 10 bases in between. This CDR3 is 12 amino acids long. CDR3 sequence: CASRSGRTEAFF. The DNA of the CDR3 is TGTGCCAGCAGATCAGGGAGGACTGAAGCTTTCTTT.